This paragraph covers one T cell receptor (beta chain) sequence. Antigen: not known. These data belong to a study of shared clonotypes between healthy human individuals. Findings and limits, study-wide: Enrolling few donors narrowed the genetic and exposure-history diversity that was represented. It was observed that roughly 5.1% of naive CD4 clonotypes were shared across a few donors.

CDR1 is SQVTM and CDR2 is ANQGSEA in the germline V gene. The CDR3 covers 13 residues. V lost 7 bases to trimming and J lost 5 bases, with 18 bases between them. TCRdb's table, derived via immunoSEQ multiplex PCR, lists solely in-frame clones and lacks some. Among over a million clones listed, about 84% were seen once. This chain uses TRBV29-1 with TRBJ2-7; D perhaps matches TRBD1 (5 bases). This TCR was recovered from a man aged 18 to 29 in good health. Some clones in this sample may be carry-over from other donors' samples. Material for sequencing was memory CD4+ T cells from PBMCs. Subset in this sample: CD45RA-negative fraction. The CDR3 spells CSAQSTVLDEQYF. CDR3 nucleotide sequence: TGCAGCGCCCAATCGACAGTCCTGGACGAGCAGTACTTC.